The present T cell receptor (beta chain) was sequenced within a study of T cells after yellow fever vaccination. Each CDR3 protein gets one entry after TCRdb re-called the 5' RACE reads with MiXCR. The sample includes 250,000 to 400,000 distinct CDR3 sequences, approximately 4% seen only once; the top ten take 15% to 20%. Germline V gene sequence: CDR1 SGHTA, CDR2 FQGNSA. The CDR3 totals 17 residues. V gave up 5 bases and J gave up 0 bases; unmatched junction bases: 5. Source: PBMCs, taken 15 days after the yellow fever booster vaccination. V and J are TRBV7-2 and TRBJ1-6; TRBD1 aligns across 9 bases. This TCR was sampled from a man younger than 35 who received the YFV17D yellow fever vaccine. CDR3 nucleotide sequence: TGTGCCAGCAGCATACAGGGGGCGAGCTCCTATAATTCACCCCTCCACTTT. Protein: CASSIQGASSYNSPLHF.